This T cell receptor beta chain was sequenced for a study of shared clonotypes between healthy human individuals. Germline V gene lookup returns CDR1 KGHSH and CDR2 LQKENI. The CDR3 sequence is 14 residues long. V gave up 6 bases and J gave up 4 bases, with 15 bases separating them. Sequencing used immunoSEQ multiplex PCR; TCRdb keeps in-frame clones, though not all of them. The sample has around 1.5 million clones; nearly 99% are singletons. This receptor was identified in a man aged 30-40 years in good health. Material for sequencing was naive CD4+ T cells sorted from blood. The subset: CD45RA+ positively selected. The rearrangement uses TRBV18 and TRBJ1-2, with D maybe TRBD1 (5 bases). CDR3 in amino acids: CASSTEQGGYGYTF. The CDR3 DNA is TGTGCCAGCTCGACGGAGCAGGGCGGCTATGGCTACACCTTC.